This TCR beta chain was captured in a study of T cell responses to AZD1222 COVID-19 vaccine (dated by TCRdb to about 2021). About the study as a whole: TCR sequencing was performed for over 230 trial participants, of whom about 210 were given two doses of AZD1222 and about 25 were given two doses of MenACWY control vaccine. Trial participants were enrolled into age subgroups of 18-55, 56-69 and 70-plus years, which contained approximately 150, 28 and 58 TCR-sequenced participants, respectively.

The germline V gene encodes CDR1 PRHDT and CDR2 FYEKMQ (reference sequence). Reading from cysteine to phenylalanine, the CDR3 counts 14 amino acids. The kept DNA is CDR3 alone, 42 bases in frame from the first base. Deletion took 1 base off V and 2 bases off J, with a span of 8 bases between the germline ends. The CDR3 regions of human TCRbeta chains were subjected to immunosequencing. In the authors' own workflow: TCRs in the repertoires were compared against a reference library of SARS-CoV-2-specific TCRs that had been generated with the MIRA antigen-specificity platform. Breadth meant the fraction of unique TCRs that were SARS-CoV-2-associated, whereas depth meant the fraction of total T cells that were SARS-CoV-2-associated. Using the MIRA data, each spike-specific TCR was mapped to the spike region that the TCR reacts to and placed in a CD4 or CD8 class. Log10-transformed breadth and depth values were compared by one-way ANOVA with Sidak's multiple comparisons tests. TCRdb's version of the immuneACCESS table is confined to in-frame rearrangements and falls short of the full clone set. An unresolved V gene accounts for under half of the shortfall where checked; the remainder is of unknown origin. That table furnishes V, J and clone size, whereas the DNA furnished D and trimming. This sample holds around 210,000 clones; approximately 94% were observed only once. The ten largest clones capture 1.5% to 2% of the sample.

Taken with the paper, the label for time point translates to: about 28 days (+/-7) after the second vaccine dose. The label giving this sample's treatment or condition can be read as: meningococcal conjugate vaccine given as trial control. Vaccinee samples were obtained from the UK trials COV001 and COV002, which included a single-blind randomized controlled phase 2/3 trial of AZD1222 (ChAdOx1 nCoV-19) in healthy adults. Trial participant PBMC samples were collected at day 0 and day 28 after the second dose for TCRbeta chain sequencing. The paper's findings and limits, for the study overall: In the small 56-69-year group, the increase in depth fell short of significance, most likely because of low power. Conclusions about previously exposed vaccinees are limited, since just a handful of AZD1222 recipients were seropositive for SARS-CoV-2 at baseline. Most participants were white British and females outnumbered males, and the authors suggested that clonal diversity may have been underestimated. After two AZD1222 doses, both the breadth and the depth of spike-specific TCRs were significantly higher than at day 0 and than in MenACWY recipients. Because no day 14 peak-response samples were available, repertoires were characterized only after the peak T cell response. Reportedly, almost half of the unique spike-specific TCRs recognized epitopes lying outside the regions that are mutated in the B.1.351 and B.1.1.7 variants. The vaccine-associated CD4 TCRs covered the entire spike protein, and the dominant responses fell in regions 160-218 and 743-854.

Turning to this clone: Its antigen is currently not known. Nothing much larger sits one base from this clone, and base qualities are not available.

This receptor chain uses TRBV13 and TRBJ2-5; the D gene is possibly TRBD2, with 6 bases matching. This sequence was found in an adult who received the MenACWY meningococcal vaccine as a control. Sequenced material: peripheral blood, taken 28 days after the second dose of the MenACWY control vaccine. The sequence in DNA is TGTGCCAGCAGCTTAGCAGGACTACAAGAGACCCAGTACTTC. It translates as CASSLAGLQETQYF.